The 5 T cell receptor beta chains listed next were all sequenced from one sample in a study of Ad26.COV2.S vaccination and SARS-CoV-2 variants. Some clones are missing from TCRdb's copy, which holds only in-frame ones; the method was immunoSEQ multiplex PCR. The sample has 440,000 or so clones, roughly 91% seen once; the top ten hold roughly 4%. Treatment noted: 19 received Ad26.COV2.S at low or high dose, single or two shots; 5 received placebo; per-sample allocation not given. Samples were taken on day 63 after the first vaccine or placebo injection. The sample was peripheral blood, taken in a trial of Ad26.COV2.S vaccine versus placebo. Every receptor here comes from a person between 18 and 60 years old who received the Ad26.COV2.S COVID-19 vaccine or a placebo.

The CDR3 spells CASSSRMGTEAFF. The CDR3 DNA is TGTGCCAGCAGCTCGCGGATGGGCACTGAAGCTTTCTTT. V usage is TRBV7-3 and J usage is TRBJ1-1; D ambiguous. The CDR3 runs 13 residues. Germline V gives CDR1 SGHTA, CDR2 FQGTGA. With 4 bases removed from V and 4 bases from J, the gap between germline ends came to 10 bases.

The CDR3 here is CASSFLMRDKEWSHYGYTF. CDR3 DNA sequence: TGTGCCAGCAGTTTTTTAATGAGGGACAAGGAGTGGAGTCACTATGGCTACACCTTC. V gene TRBV28 combines with J gene TRBJ1-2; a possible D gene is TRBD1 (6 bases). Germline CDR1 MDHEN, CDR2 SYDVKM. The V end was cut by 3 bases, the J end by 3 bases, with 26 bases between. The CDR3 extends over 19 amino acids.

V usage is TRBV3-1 (or the pseudogene TRBV3-2) and J usage is TRBJ1-1, with no clear D. The CDR3 runs 13 residues. Germline V gives CDR1 LGHDT, CDR2 YNNKEL (reference sequence). Between the trimmed V and J ends, which lost 4 bases and 10 bases, there was a span of 16 bases. The CDR3 DNA reads as TGTGCCAGCAGCCCGACCAGGCCCGGCGGAGCTTTCTTT. Translated: CASSPTRPGGAFF.

The chain recombines TRBV5-1 with TRBJ2-7; 9 nucleotides agree with TRBD1. The V and J ends lost 5 bases and 3 bases, in that order; junction bases with no gene match: 12. In germline, CDR1 is SGHRS, CDR2 YFSETQ. This CDR3 is 16 amino acids long. CDR3 in DNA: TGCGCCAGCAGATCCCACAGGGGGCCTAGGTACTACGAGCAGTACTTC. This encodes CASRSHRGPRYYEQYF.

This chain joins TRBV7-2 and TRBJ2-4; the D is unclear. The CDR3 runs 14 residues. V lost 0 bases, J lost 8 bases, and 11 bases lay in between. Per germline, CDR1 SGHTA and CDR2 FQGNSA. The CDR3 DNA reads as TGTGCCAGCAGCTTAGCGGGTCGGCGTGACATTCAGTACTTC. This translates into CASSLAGRRDIQYF.